These 8 T cell receptor beta chains originate from one sample sequenced in a study of neurological immune-mediated disorders. TCRdb ran MiXCR on the 5' RACE reads and lists one entry per CDR3 protein. The repertoire holds 50,000 or so distinct CDR3 sequences, with roughly 24% as singletons. Sequencing was carried out using PBMCs. These receptors were collected from a woman between 70 and 85 years old in good health.

The chain has TRBV27 and TRBJ1-3; D gene ambiguous. The V gene lost 3 bases and the J gene lost 3 bases, with 6 bases spanning the gap. Germline V gene sequence: CDR1 MNHEY, CDR2 SMNVEV (reference sequence). The CDR3 loop spans 13 amino acids. CDR3 DNA sequence: TGTGCCAGCAGTTTTTCTGTTGGAAACACCATATATTTT. It codes for CASSFSVGNTIYF.

This clonotype was found many times. The V and J genes are TRBV3-1 and TRBJ1-1; D gene uncertain. Germline loops: CDR1 LGHDT, CDR2 YNNKEL (reference sequence). V lost 4 bases and J 6 bases, leaving 15 bases between the germline ends. CDR3 length: 14 residues. CDR3 nucleotide sequence: TGTGCCAGCAGCCCACACGGGTTGATGGCTGAAGCTTTCTTT. It specifies CASSPHGLMAEAFF.

This clonotype was seen at least ten times. The V and J genes are TRBV24-1 and TRBJ1-1; D is unclear. The CDR3 consists of 11 residues. CDR1 and CDR2 (germline): KGHDR, SFDVKD. With 6 bases removed from V and 4 bases from J, the gap between germline ends came to 5 bases. CDR3 DNA sequence: TGTGCCACCAGTTCGTCCACTGAAGCTTTCTTT. Its protein is CATSSSTEAFF.

This clonotype was seen repeatedly, ten times or more. The V gene is TRBV4-2, the J gene TRBJ1-1; D is uncertain. The germline V gene encodes CDR1 LGHNA and CDR2 YNFKEQ. The CDR3 contains 14 residues. V was clipped by 3 bases and J by 2 bases, with 10 bases between them. The CDR3 nucleotides are TGTGCCAGCAGCCACACCCTAAGCAACACTGAAGCTTTCTTT. Its protein is CASSHTLSNTEAFF.

The table lists this clonotype with a few counts. The chain recombines TRBV20-1 with TRBJ2-3; TRBD2 agrees at 8 bases. Per germline, CDR1 DFQATT and CDR2 SNEGSKA (reference sequence). The J segment lost 1 base and the V segment lost 6 bases, leaving 3 bases of the junction unmatched. CDR3 size: 13 residues. CDR3 amino acids: CSAAGGRTDTQYF. The CDR3 DNA reads TGCAGTGCGGCGGGGGGACGCACAGATACGCAGTATTTT.

This clonotype was seen many times. This rearrangement joins TRBV5-1 to TRBJ1-1; weak D call: TRBD1 (5 bases). The CDR3 totals 14 residues. Per the germline V gene, CDR1 is SGHRS and CDR2 is YFSETQ. The V gene lost 2 bases and the J gene lost 4 bases, with 12 bases spanning the gap. The CDR3 region has the DNA TGCGCCAGCAGCTTCCAGGGCGAGGGCACTGAAGCTTTCTTT. Protein sequence: CASSFQGEGTEAFF. Together with reference TRBV5-1 and TRBJ1-1, the CDR3 gives the full variable domain: KAGVTQTPRYLIKTRGQQVTLSCSPISGHRSVSWYQQTPGQGLQFLFEYFSETQRNKGNFPGRFSGRQFSNSRSEMNVSTLELGDSALYLCASSFQGEGTEAFFGQGTRLTVV.

The J gene is TRBJ2-5, the V gene TRBV7-2; D is unclear. The V end lost 4 bases, the J end lost 2 bases, and 11 bases lay between the germline ends. Germline assignment: CDR1 SGHTA and CDR2 FQGNSA. The CDR3 runs 14 residues. The CDR3, as DNA: TGTGCCAGCAGCTGGGCAGGTCCTCAAGAGACCCAGTACTTC. Translation: CASSWAGPQETQYF.

The chain recombines TRBV20-1 with TRBJ2-5; D gene uncertain. CDR3 size: 17 residues. Trimming removed 3 bases at V and 2 bases at J, with 22 bases between. The V gene's germline CDR1 is DFQATT and CDR2 SNEGSKA (reference sequence). CDR3 amino acids: CSASWLMADVEQETQYF. The CDR3 DNA sequence: TGCAGTGCTAGTTGGTTGATGGCTGACGTGGAACAAGAGACCCAGTACTTC.